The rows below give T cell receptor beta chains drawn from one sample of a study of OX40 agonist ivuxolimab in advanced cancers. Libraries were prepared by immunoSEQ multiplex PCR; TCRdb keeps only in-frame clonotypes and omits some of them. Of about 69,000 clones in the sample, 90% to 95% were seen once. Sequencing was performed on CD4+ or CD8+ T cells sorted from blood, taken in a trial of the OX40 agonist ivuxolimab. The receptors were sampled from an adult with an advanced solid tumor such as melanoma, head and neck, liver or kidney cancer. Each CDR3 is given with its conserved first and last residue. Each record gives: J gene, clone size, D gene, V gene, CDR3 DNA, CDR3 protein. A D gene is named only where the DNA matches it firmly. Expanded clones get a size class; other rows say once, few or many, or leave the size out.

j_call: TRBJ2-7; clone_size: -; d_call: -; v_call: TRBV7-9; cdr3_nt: TGTGCCAGCAGCGGCCCTAGCGACTCCTACGAGCAGTACTTC; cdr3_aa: CASSGPSDSYEQYF
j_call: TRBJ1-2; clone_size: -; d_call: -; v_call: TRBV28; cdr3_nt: TGTGCCAGCAGTTCCGGACAGACTAACTATGGCTACACCTTC; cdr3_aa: CASSSGQTNYGYTF
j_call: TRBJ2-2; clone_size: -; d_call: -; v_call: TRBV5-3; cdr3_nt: TGTGCCAGAAGTATTTCGGGACGAGACACCGGGGAGCTGTTTTTT; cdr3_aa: CARSISGRDTGELFF
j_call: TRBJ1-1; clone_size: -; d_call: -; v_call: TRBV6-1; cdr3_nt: TGTGCCAGCAGTTCAGGTCCAGGCGAAGCTTTCTTT; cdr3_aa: CASSSGPGEAFF
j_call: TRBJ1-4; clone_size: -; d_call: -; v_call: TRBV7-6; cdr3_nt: TGTGCCAGCAGCTTAGGGACAGATGAAAAACTGTTTTTT; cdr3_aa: CASSLGTDEKLFF
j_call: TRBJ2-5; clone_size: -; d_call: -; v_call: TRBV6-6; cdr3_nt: TGTGCCAGCAGTTCCGTACTTGTTCAAGAGACCCAGTACTTC; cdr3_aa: CASSSVLVQETQYF
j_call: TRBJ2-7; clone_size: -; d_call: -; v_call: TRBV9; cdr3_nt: TGTGCCAGCAGCCAAGGGGGACGGTCCCCCTACGAGCAGTACTTC; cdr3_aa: CASSQGGRSPYEQYF
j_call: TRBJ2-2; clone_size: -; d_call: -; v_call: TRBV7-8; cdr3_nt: TGTGCCAGCAGGCCGAGGTGGGGCGGGGAGCTGTTTTTT; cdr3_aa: CASRPRWGGELFF
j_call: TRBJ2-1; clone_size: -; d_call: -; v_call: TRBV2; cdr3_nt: TGTGCCAGCGGTAGCTTGGTGAATGAGCAGTTCTTC; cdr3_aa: CASGSLVNEQFF
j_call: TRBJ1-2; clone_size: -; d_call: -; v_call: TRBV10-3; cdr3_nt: TGTGCCATCAGAGGAAGTCGGTATGGCTACACCTTC; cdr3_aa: CAIRGSRYGYTF
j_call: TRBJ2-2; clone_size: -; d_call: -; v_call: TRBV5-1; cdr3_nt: TGCGCCAGCAGCCAAGGAGCCGGGAAACTCACCGGGGAGCTGTTTTTT; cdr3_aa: CASSQGAGKLTGELFF
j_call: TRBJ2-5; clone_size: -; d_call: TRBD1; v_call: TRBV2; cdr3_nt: TGTGCCAGCAAGGAAGGGGGCGCACGGGAGACCCAGTACTTC; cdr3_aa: CASKEGGARETQYF
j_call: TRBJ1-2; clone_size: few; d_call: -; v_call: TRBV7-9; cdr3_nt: TGTGCCAGCAGCTTAGCGACAAGCTATGGCTACACCTTC; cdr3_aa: CASSLATSYGYTF
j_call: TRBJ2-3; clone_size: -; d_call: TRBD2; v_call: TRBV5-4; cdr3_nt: TGTGCCAGCAGCTTGGGTTTCGGGACTAGGAAATATACGCAGTATTTT; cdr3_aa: CASSLGFGTRKYTQYF
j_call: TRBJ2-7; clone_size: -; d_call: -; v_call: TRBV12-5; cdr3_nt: TGTGCTAGTGGTTTGGGGGGCTCCTACGAGCAGTACTTC; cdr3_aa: CASGLGGSYEQYF
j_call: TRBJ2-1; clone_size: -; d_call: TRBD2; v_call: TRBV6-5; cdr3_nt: TGTGCCAGCAGCGATGGGTCTAGCGGTGGTCGGGAGCAGTTCTTC; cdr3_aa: CASSDGSSGGREQFF
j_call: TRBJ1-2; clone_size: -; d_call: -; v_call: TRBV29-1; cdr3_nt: TGCAGCGTTGAAGATCAGGGCAGGTCTTCCACCTTC; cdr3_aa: CSVEDQGRSSTF
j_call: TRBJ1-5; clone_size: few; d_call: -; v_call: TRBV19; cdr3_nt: TGTGCCAGTAGTATGGGGTTTGAGGCCCAGCATTTT; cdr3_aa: CASSMGFEAQHF
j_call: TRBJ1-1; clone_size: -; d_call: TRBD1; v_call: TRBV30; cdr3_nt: TGTGCCTGGGGTACAGGGGATATTGAAGCTTTCTTT; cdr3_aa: CAWGTGDIEAFF
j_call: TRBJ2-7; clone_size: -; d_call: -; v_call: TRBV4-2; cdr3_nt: TGTGCCAGCAGCCAAGAAACAGGGTTTAACGAGCAGTACTTC; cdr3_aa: CASSQETGFNEQYF
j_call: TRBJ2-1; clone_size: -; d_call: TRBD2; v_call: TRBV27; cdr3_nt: TGTGCCAGCAGTATACTAGCGGGACAGAATGAGCAGTTCTTC; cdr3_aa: CASSILAGQNEQFF
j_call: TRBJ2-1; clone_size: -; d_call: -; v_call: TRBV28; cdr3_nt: TGTGCCAGCAGTTTACCAGACGGGGCTTGGGGGACAAGCGACAATGAGCAGTTCTTC; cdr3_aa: CASSLPDGAWGTSDNEQFF
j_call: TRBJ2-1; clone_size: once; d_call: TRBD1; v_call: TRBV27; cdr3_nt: TGTGCCAGCAGTCTCCAACAGGGGAATGAGCAGTTCTTC; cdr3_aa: CASSLQQGNEQFF
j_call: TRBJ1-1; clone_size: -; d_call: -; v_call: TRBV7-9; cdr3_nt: TGTGCCAGCACGGATGAGAACAGGGTTACTGAAGCTTTCTTT; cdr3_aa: CASTDENRVTEAFF
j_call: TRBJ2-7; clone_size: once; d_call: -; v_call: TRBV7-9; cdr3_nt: TGTGCCAGCAGCCCCCGACACCCCGTGAGCTCCTACGAGCAGTACTTC; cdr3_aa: CASSPRHPVSSYEQYF
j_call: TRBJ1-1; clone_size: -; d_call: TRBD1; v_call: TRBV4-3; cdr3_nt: TGCGCCAGCAGCCACGCGACAGGGGGGGGCACTGAAGCTTTCTTT; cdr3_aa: CASSHATGGGTEAFF
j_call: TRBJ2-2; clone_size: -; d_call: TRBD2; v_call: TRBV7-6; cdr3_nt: TGTGCCAGCAGCTTTACCGGGATTGCTAGCGGATCCACCGGGGAGCTGTTTTTT; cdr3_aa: CASSFTGIASGSTGELFF
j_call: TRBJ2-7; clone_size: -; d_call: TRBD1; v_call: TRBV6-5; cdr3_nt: TGTGCCAGCAGTCCGTCCGGGACAGGGGGCGAGCAGTACTTC; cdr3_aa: CASSPSGTGGEQYF
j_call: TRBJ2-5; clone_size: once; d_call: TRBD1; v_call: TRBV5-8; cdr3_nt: TGTGCCAGCAGCTTGCTGCAGGGGGTACAAGAGACCCAGTACTTC; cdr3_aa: CASSLLQGVQETQYF
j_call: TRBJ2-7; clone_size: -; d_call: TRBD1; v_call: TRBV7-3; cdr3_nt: TGTGCCAGCAGCTTAGGACAGGGGGCCTACGAGCAGTACTTC; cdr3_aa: CASSLGQGAYEQYF
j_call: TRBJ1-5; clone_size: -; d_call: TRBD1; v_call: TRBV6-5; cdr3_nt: TGTGCCAGCAGTTACTACGGGACAGGCGACAATCAGCCCCAGCATTTT; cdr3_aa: CASSYYGTGDNQPQHF
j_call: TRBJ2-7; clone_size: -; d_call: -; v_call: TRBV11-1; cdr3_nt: TGTGCCAGCAGCGCCGCCATAGCCTACGAGCAGTACTTC; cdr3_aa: CASSAAIAYEQYF
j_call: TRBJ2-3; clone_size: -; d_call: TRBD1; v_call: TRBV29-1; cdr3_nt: TGCAGCGGGTACACAGGGGGCACAGATACGCAGTATTTT; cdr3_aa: CSGYTGGTDTQYF
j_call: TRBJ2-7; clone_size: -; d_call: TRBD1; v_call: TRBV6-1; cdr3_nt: TGTGCCAGCAGTGCAACAGGGGGCCAAGAGCAGTACTTC; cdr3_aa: CASSATGGQEQYF
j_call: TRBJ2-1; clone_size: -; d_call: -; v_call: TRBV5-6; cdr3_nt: TGTGCCAGCAGCTTGGAGGGGCACCGCAATGAGCAGTTCTTC; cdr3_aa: CASSLEGHRNEQFF
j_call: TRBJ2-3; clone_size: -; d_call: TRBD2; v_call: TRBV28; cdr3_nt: TGTGCCAGCAGCCCTATACTAGCGGGAGGGCCCCCAGATACGCAGTATTTT; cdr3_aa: CASSPILAGGPPDTQYF
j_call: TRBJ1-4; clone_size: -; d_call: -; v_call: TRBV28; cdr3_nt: TGTGCCAGCAGTTTCGGACCCCTTGGGGAAAAACTGTTTTTT; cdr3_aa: CASSFGPLGEKLFF
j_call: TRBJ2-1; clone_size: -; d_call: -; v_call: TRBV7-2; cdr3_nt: TGTGCCAGCAGCTTAGAGGTGAGCTCCTACAATGAGCAGTTCTTC; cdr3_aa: CASSLEVSSYNEQFF
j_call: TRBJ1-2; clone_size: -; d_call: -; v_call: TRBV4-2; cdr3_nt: TGTGCCAGCAGCCAAGAGTGGAGCAGGGGAATTTATGGCTACACCTTC; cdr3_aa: CASSQEWSRGIYGYTF
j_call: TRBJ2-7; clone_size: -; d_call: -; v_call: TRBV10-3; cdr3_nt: TGTGCCACCTACTACGAGCAGTACTTC; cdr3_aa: CATYYEQYF
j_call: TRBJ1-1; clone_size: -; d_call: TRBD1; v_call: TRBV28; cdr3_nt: TGTGCCACTAAAAGGACAGGGCACTCGGGCACTGAAGCTTTCTTT; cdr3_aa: CATKRTGHSGTEAFF
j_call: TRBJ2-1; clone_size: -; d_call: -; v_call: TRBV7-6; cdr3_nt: TGTGCCAGCAGCATATTGGCAGGGTCACTGTCCTACAATGAGCAGTTCTTC; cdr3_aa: CASSILAGSLSYNEQFF
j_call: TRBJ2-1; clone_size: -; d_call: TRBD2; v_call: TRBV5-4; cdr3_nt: TGTGCCAGCAGCTTGGAACTAGCGGGGAATGAGCAGTTCTTC; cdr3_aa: CASSLELAGNEQFF
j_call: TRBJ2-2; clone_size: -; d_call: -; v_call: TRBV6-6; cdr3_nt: TGTGCCAGCAGTCTCACGGTTTATACCGGGGAGCTGTTTTTT; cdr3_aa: CASSLTVYTGELFF